The entry below describes one T cell receptor (beta chain). Sequencing used immunoSEQ multiplex PCR; TCRdb keeps in-frame clones, though not all of them. The sample has 49,000 or so clones, around 93% seen once; the top ten hold around 2.1%. The V and J ends lost 4 bases and 5 bases, in that order; junction bases with no gene match: 5. The germline V gene encodes CDR1 SGDLS and CDR2 YYNGEE. The CDR3 totals 15 residues. The data belong to a study of T cell changes during pregnancy in multiple sclerosis. This TCR was recovered from a female donor with multiple sclerosis, enrolled in a pregnancy study. This sample comprised peripheral blood, obtained in the third trimester of pregnancy. This chain joins TRBV9 and TRBJ2-1, with TRBD2 matching 11 bases. DNA of the CDR3: TGTGCCAGCAGCTCAAGGGGACTAGCGGACAATGAGCAGTTCTTC. It translates to CASSSRGLADNEQFF.